This T cell receptor beta chain was captured by sequencing in a study of T cell responses to AZD1222 COVID-19 vaccine. Method: immunoSEQ multiplex PCR; TCRdb's copy keeps in-frame clones and lacks some. The table has 150,000 or so clones, roughly nine tenths seen once. CDR1 SGHKS and CDR2 YYEKEE come from the germline V gene (reference sequence). The CDR3 is 15 amino acids. V lost 4 bases to trimming and J lost 6 bases, with 16 bases between them. V is TRBV5-5 and J is TRBJ1-4; possibly TRBD1 for D (5 bases). This sample comprised peripheral blood, obtained on day 0 of AZD1222 vaccination. The TCR comes from an adult in good health. CDR3 in amino acids: CASSAGRPGHEKLFF. The CDR3 DNA reads TGTGCCAGCAGCGCGGGACGCCCTGGGCATGAAAAACTGTTTTTT.